In this sample, the clone carrying this T cell receptor (beta chain) turned up a few times. Its antigen is currently unknown. There are 14 residues in the CDR3. Per the germline V gene, CDR1 is SGHDT and CDR2 is YYEEEE. Trimming pared 1 base from V and 1 base from J, leaving 8 bases between. These data come from a study of T-cell memory formation after mild COVID-19. Study-wide points: Contracting clones from day 15 to 85 showed balanced CD4/CD8; later expanders favored CD4+.

The 5'RACE method, run with constant-segment primers, produced TCR alpha and TCR beta cDNA libraries (carrying sample barcodes and UMIs). TCRdb called the 5' RACE reads again in MiXCR, with one record for every CDR3 protein. The sample shows about 440,000 distinct CDR3 sequences, over 15% of them seen only once. Sequencing was done on a sample of PBMCs or a T cell subset sorted from them (not recorded which). This TCR was recovered from an adult woman who had mild COVID-19 (a few samples of this study predate the infection). Cell type and time point are not known. The chain links TRBV5-6 to TRBJ2-5, with unresolved D. CDR3 bases: TGTGCCAGCAGCTTGAACCAGATCCAAGAGACCCAGTACTTC. Amino acid sequence: CASSLNQIQETQYF.